The clone carrying this TCR beta chain was seen more than once but under ten times. Its antigen is as yet unknown. MiXCR was run by TCRdb on the reads, yielding one entry per CDR3 protein. The sample has approximately 910,000 distinct CDR3 sequences, 30% to 40% seen once. The data were taken from a study of T cell repertoires in cytomegalovirus infection. Turning to the study itself: Public TCR beta signatures provided an indication of both CMV infection and a matching HLA type. Study findings and constraints: In two of eight donors, the top clonotype was HLA-C-restricted CMV-specific.

Trimming at V came to 0 bases and at J to 6 bases, leaving 6 bases not matched to a gene. The CDR3 has 16 amino acids. Per the germline V gene, CDR1 is SGHNT and CDR2 is YENEEA. The V call is TRBV11-3, the J call TRBJ2-1, with 9 bases fitting TRBD2. This TCR was recovered from a human donor in good health (CMV status not recorded). Some clones in this sample may be carry-over from other donors' samples. This specimen consisted of cultured CD8+ T cells from PBMCs, obtained from culture after CMV antigen stimulation. The CDR3 bases are TGTGCCAGCAGCTTAGATGGGGATAGCGGGGGCAATGAGCAGTTCTTC. The encoded protein is CASSLDGDSGGNEQFF.